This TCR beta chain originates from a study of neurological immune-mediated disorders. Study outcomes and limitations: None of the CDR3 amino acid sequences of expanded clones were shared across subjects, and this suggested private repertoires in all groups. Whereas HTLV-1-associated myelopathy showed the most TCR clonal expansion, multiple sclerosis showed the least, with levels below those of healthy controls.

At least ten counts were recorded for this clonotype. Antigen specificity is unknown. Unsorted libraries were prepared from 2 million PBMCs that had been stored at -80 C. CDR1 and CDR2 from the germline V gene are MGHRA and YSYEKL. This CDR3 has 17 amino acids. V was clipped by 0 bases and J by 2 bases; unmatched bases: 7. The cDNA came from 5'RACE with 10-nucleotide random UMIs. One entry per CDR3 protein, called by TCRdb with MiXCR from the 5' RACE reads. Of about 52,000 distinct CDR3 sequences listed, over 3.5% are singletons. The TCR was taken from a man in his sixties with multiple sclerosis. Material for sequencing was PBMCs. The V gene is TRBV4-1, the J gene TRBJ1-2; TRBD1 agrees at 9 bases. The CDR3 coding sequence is TGCGCCAGCAGCCAAGATCCTGGACAGGGGCTAAACTATGGCTACACCTTC. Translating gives CASSQDPGQGLNYGYTF.